A selection of T cell receptor beta chains follows, all from one sample in a study of blood T cells in healthy people across ages. TCRdb itself ran the 5' RACE reads through MiXCR, one entry per CDR3 protein. The sample lists around 990,000 distinct CDR3 sequences; about 25% were seen once. These same records also appear under a second study, on T cells of mothers and their children.

Sequenced input: blood. Receptor source: a girl aged 2-15 years in good health. Both conserved end residues are part of each CDR3. The D gene is left open where the match is weak. Only some rows state a clone size, as once, few, many or a class for expanded clones.

V gene: TRBV6-1; J gene: TRBJ1-6; clone size: .; D gene: TRBD1; CDR3 protein: CASTRRGPNSPLHF; CDR3 DNA: TGTGCCAGCACCCGAAGGGGGCCTAATTCACCCCTCCACTTT
V gene: TRBV12-5; J gene: TRBJ1-4; clone size: few; D gene: .; CDR3 protein: CASGLTEKLFF; CDR3 DNA: TGTGCTAGTGGTTTGACCGAAAAACTGTTTTTT
V gene: TRBV6-5; J gene: TRBJ2-4; clone size: many; D gene: TRBD1; CDR3 protein: CASSYDRDRNIQYF; CDR3 DNA: TGTGCCAGCAGTTACGACAGGGATCGGAACATTCAGTACTTC
V gene: TRBV9; J gene: TRBJ2-1; clone size: .; D gene: TRBD1; CDR3 protein: CASSVGRGPEDNEQFF; CDR3 DNA: TGTGCCAGCAGCGTAGGAAGGGGGCCCGAGGACAATGAGCAGTTCTTC
V gene: TRBV20-1; J gene: TRBJ2-5; clone size: few; D gene: .; CDR3 protein: CSARDLTPYQETQYF; CDR3 DNA: TGCAGTGCTAGAGATTTGACACCGTACCAAGAGACCCAGTACTTC
V gene: TRBV2; J gene: TRBJ2-1; clone size: .; D gene: .; CDR3 protein: CASSVEKGGYEQFF; CDR3 DNA: TGTGCCAGCAGTGTCGAAAAAGGGGGTTATGAGCAGTTCTTC
V gene: TRBV7-9; J gene: TRBJ2-7; clone size: .; D gene: .; CDR3 protein: CASSLARNEHYF; CDR3 DNA: TGTGCCAGCAGCTTAGCGCGGAACGAGCACTACTTC
V gene: TRBV2; J gene: TRBJ2-3; clone size: few; D gene: TRBD2; CDR3 protein: CASSEDSGGTDTQYF; CDR3 DNA: TGTGCCAGCAGTGAGGATAGCGGGGGCACAGATACGCAGTATTTT
V gene: TRBV28; J gene: TRBJ2-5; clone size: few; D gene: .; CDR3 protein: CASSFDGSSGETQYF; CDR3 DNA: TGTGCCAGCAGTTTTGACGGGAGTAGTGGAGAGACCCAGTACTTC
V gene: TRBV28; J gene: TRBJ2-5; clone size: .; D gene: .; CDR3 protein: CASSQSNRETQYF; CDR3 DNA: TGTGCCAGCAGCCAATCAAATCGGGAGACCCAGTACTTC
V gene: TRBV18; J gene: TRBJ2-5; clone size: .; D gene: .; CDR3 protein: CASSPGSSPESQYF; CDR3 DNA: TGTGCCAGCTCACCCGGATCGTCCCCAGAGTCCCAGTACTTC
V gene: TRBV11-2; J gene: TRBJ2-7; clone size: few; D gene: TRBD1; CDR3 protein: CASRPDRVEQYF; CDR3 DNA: TGTGCCAGCAGACCCGACAGGGTCGAGCAGTACTTC
V gene: TRBV20-1; J gene: TRBJ1-5; clone size: few; D gene: .; CDR3 protein: CSAIPRRGVNQPQHF; CDR3 DNA: TGCAGTGCTATTCCTCGCCGGGGTGTAAATCAGCCCCAGCATTTT
V gene: TRBV5-1; J gene: TRBJ2-5; clone size: .; D gene: .; CDR3 protein: CASSFTSEKSTKSQETQYF; CDR3 DNA: TGCGCCAGCAGCTTCACTTCCGAAAAAAGTACAAAGAGCCAAGAGACCCAGTACTTC
V gene: TRBV5-1; J gene: TRBJ2-7; clone size: few; D gene: TRBD1; CDR3 protein: CASSLEQGTYEQYF; CDR3 DNA: TGCGCCAGCAGCTTGGAACAGGGGACCTACGAGCAGTACTTC
V gene: TRBV12-3/TRBV12-4; J gene: TRBJ2-7; clone size: .; D gene: .; CDR3 protein: CASSPTTEPYEQYF; CDR3 DNA: TGTGCCAGCAGTCCAACGACAGAACCCTACGAGCAGTACTTC
V gene: TRBV11-2; J gene: TRBJ1-1; clone size: .; D gene: .; CDR3 protein: CASSLEVGGKAFF; CDR3 DNA: TGTGCCAGCAGCTTAGAAGTTGGGGGAAAAGCTTTCTTT
V gene: TRBV28; J gene: TRBJ2-1; clone size: few; D gene: TRBD2; CDR3 protein: CASSTTDYEREVDRQFF; CDR3 DNA: TGTGCCAGCAGCACAACCGATTATGAGCGGGAGGTGGATAGGCAGTTCTTC
V gene: TRBV20-1; J gene: TRBJ2-3; clone size: few; D gene: .; CDR3 protein: CSAHLRLRDTQYF; CDR3 DNA: TGCAGTGCCCACCTACGTCTCAGGGATACGCAGTATTTT
V gene: TRBV3-1; J gene: TRBJ2-5; clone size: .; D gene: TRBD2; CDR3 protein: CASSQDSAGGLETQYF; CDR3 DNA: TGTGCCAGCAGCCAAGATTCCGCGGGGGGGCTGGAGACCCAGTACTTC
V gene: TRBV10-2; J gene: TRBJ2-4; clone size: .; D gene: .; CDR3 protein: CASSPGWRTVPVQNIQYF; CDR3 DNA: TGCGCCAGCAGTCCCGGATGGCGGACAGTCCCAGTCCAAAACATTCAGTACTTC
V gene: TRBV6-5; J gene: TRBJ2-5; clone size: few; D gene: .; CDR3 protein: CASKLKYQETQYF; CDR3 DNA: TGTGCCAGTAAATTAAAGTACCAAGAGACCCAGTACTTC
V gene: TRBV12-3/TRBV12-4; J gene: TRBJ2-3; clone size: few; D gene: TRBD2; CDR3 protein: CASSLSSGTTDTQYF; CDR3 DNA: TGTGCCAGCAGTTTAAGTAGCGGGACCACAGATACGCAGTATTTT
V gene: TRBV20-1; J gene: TRBJ2-1; clone size: few; D gene: .; CDR3 protein: CSAVGLASPNEQFF; CDR3 DNA: TGCAGTGCTGTGGGGCTAGCGTCCCCCAATGAGCAGTTCTTC
V gene: TRBV6-6; J gene: TRBJ1-1; clone size: few; D gene: .; CDR3 protein: CATSRWDTEAFF; CDR3 DNA: TGTGCCACCAGCCGTTGGGACACTGAAGCTTTCTTT
V gene: TRBV6-2/TRBV6-3; J gene: TRBJ2-3; clone size: .; D gene: .; CDR3 protein: CASSARDTYTDTQYF; CDR3 DNA: TGTGCCAGCAGTGCCCGGGACACCTACACAGATACGCAGTATTTT
V gene: TRBV7-3; J gene: TRBJ2-1; clone size: .; D gene: TRBD2; CDR3 protein: CASSLGGAQSSYNEQFF; CDR3 DNA: TGTGCCAGCAGTCTCGGGGGGGCCCAAAGCTCCTACAATGAGCAGTTCTTC
V gene: TRBV3-1; J gene: TRBJ2-7; clone size: few; D gene: TRBD2; CDR3 protein: CASSQVAGLAAYEQYF; CDR3 DNA: TGTGCCAGCAGCCAGGTGGCGGGACTAGCGGCCTACGAGCAGTACTTC